The clone carrying this T cell receptor (beta chain) was recorded a few times. The antigen is undetermined. The data originate from a study of T cells after yellow fever vaccination. Findings and limits, study-wide: Detected again after the booster were most primary-vaccination clones, at almost 97% CD4 and roughly 88% CD8. The secondary response was weaker, and its peak arrived faster, on day 5 versus 15.

5'RACE template switching added a universal primer site and UMIs to TCR cDNA. TCRdb ran MiXCR on the 5' RACE reads and lists one entry per CDR3 protein. Among hundreds of thousands of distinct CDR3 sequences listed, about 10% were seen once. Germline V gene data show CDR1 as LGHNT and CDR2 as FRNRAP. The length of the CDR3 is 13 residues. With V trimmed by 7 bases and J by 4 bases, 5 bases remained unmatched. The TCR sequence derives from a man younger than 30 who received the YFV17D yellow fever vaccine. The material sequenced was CD4+ T cells sorted from PBMCs, taken 5 days after the yellow fever booster vaccination. The rearrangement links TRBV12-5 to TRBJ1-1; 8 bases are a match to TRBD1. This CDR3 reads CASESDRGTEAFF. In DNA, the CDR3 is TGTGCTAGTGAGTCAGACAGGGGCACTGAAGCTTTCTTT.